Presented here are 5 T cell receptor beta chains from one specimen sequenced in a study of blood T cell repertoires in COVID-19. TCRdb's table, derived via immunoSEQ multiplex PCR, lists solely in-frame clones and lacks some. Here the sample spans over 130,000 clones, around nine tenths being singletons. Sequenced material: peripheral blood. These receptors all come from a man in his 60s with active or convalescent COVID-19.

The genes are TRBV28 and TRBJ2-1; TRBD2 aligns across 9 bases. The trim removed 4 bases at V and 0 bases at J, leaving 4 bases unmatched. Germline V gene data show CDR1 as MDHEN and CDR2 as SYDVKM. CDR3 length: 16 residues. The CDR3 DNA is TGTGCCAGCAGTTCCGATAGCGGGAGCTCCTACAATGAGCAGTTCTTC. The encoded protein is CASSSDSGSSYNEQFF.

V usage is TRBV2 and J usage is TRBJ2-2; no clear D gene. The CDR3 has 12 residues. Germline-derived CDR1 and CDR2 are SNHLY and FYNNEI. Deletions cut 7 bases from V and 4 bases from J, with 7 bases between. Written as DNA, the CDR3 is TGTGCCAGCAAAATCCTCACCGGGGAGCTGTTTTTT. Its protein is CASKILTGELFF.

This clone showed up just a few times. The chain employs TRBV6-5 and TRBJ2-2; 7 bases are a match to TRBD1. Trimming at V came to 5 bases and at J to 4 bases, leaving 4 bases not matched to a gene. Germline V lookup: CDR1 MNHEY, CDR2 SVGAGI. The CDR3 extends over 14 amino acids. For the CDR3, the DNA is TGTGCCAGCAGTACGGGACAGTCCACCGGGGAGCTGTTTTTT. Its translation is CASSTGQSTGELFF.

J is TRBJ1-2 and V is TRBV28, with D maybe TRBD1 (6 bases). Deletions cut 6 bases from V and 8 bases from J, with 19 bases between. The CDR3 has 14 amino acids. The germline V gene encodes CDR1 MDHEN and CDR2 SYDVKM. The CDR3 sequence: CASRRPVGALGYTF. The CDR3 nucleotides read TGTGCCAGCAGGAGACCAGTGGGGGCGCTGGGCTACACCTTC.

This chain uses TRBV28 with TRBJ1-6; the match to TRBD1 covers 9 bases. V trimming: 3 bases; J trimming: 9 bases; junction bases outside the gene matches: 12. Germline CDR1 is MDHEN and CDR2 is SYDVKM. The CDR3 extends over 17 amino acids. The chain's CDR3 is CASSFPYRGRNGSPLHF. The DNA of the CDR3 is TGTGCCAGCAGTTTCCCCTACAGGGGGCGAAACGGTTCACCCCTCCACTTT.